This T cell receptor (beta chain) was observed in a study of blood T cell repertoires in COVID-19. About the research overall: Samples taken during acute and convalescent COVID-19 were collected in the United States, Italy and Spain.

The length of the CDR3 is 14 residues. The V gene's germline CDR1 is SNHLY and CDR2 FYNNEI. Trimming left V 4 bases short and J 4 bases short, with 13 bases between. In the authors' methods: Reference gene primer amplification gave nucleated cell count estimates. Profiled with immunoSEQ multiplex PCR; TCRdb holds only in-frame clones, not every one. The DNA gave D and trimming, while V, J and clone size come from that table. The sample comprises about 50,000 clones, 75% to 85% of which are singletons, and about a sixth rests with the top ten. The source material was peripheral blood. The receptor's source is a man aged 40-49 years with acute or convalescent COVID-19. The chain recombines TRBV2 with TRBJ1-2; unclear D gene. CDR3 in amino acids: CASSVRKERYGYTF. The CDR3 DNA is TGTGCCAGCAGTGTCCGTAAAGAGCGCTATGGCTACACCTTC.